These T cell receptor beta chains were read from a single sample in a study of human T cells and chemical hapten exposure. TCRdb recomputed calls from the RACE reads with MiXCR, one row per CDR3 protein. The sample holds some 84,000 distinct CDR3 sequences; less than 14% are singletons and the top ten take approximately 3.7%. The sequences come from whole blood, collected in connection with sensitization to the hapten diphenylcyclopropenone (DPC). These receptors originate from a woman in her forties or fifties with alopecia areata. Some clones in this sample may be carry-over from other donors' samples. CDR3s leave out the opening cysteine and the closing phenylalanine or tryptophan.

cdr3_aa v_call cdr3_length j_call
ASSLLAGGNTIY TRBV13 12 TRBJ1-3
ASSLNNNEQY TRBV12-3/TRBV12-4 10 TRBJ2-7
ASRETGHSGNTIY TRBV12-3/TRBV12-4 13 TRBJ1-3
ASSLLAGASGELF TRBV11-3 13 TRBJ2-2
SVRLAGGSYEQY TRBV20-1 12 TRBJ2-7
ATSDPDSGNTIY TRBV24-1 12 TRBJ1-3
ASSLAGMDSEQY TRBV5-1 12 TRBJ2-7
ASSFQRQGKYGYT TRBV5-5 13 TRBJ1-2
ASHQVPRGRGQETQY TRBV19 15 TRBJ2-5
ATSDLPGYGSSYNEQF TRBV24-1 16 TRBJ2-1
ATSDLVWQF TRBV24-1 9 TRBJ2-1
ASSAGQGSNQPQH TRBV6-1 13 TRBJ1-5
ASSSGGFFYEQY TRBV28 12 TRBJ2-7
ASSSPPGQGLMNTEAF TRBV11-2 16 TRBJ1-1
AISDLGGSGGNEQF TRBV10-3 14 TRBJ2-1
ASSTSSYNEQF TRBV7-3 11 TRBJ2-1
SATTQGVAYEQY TRBV20-1 12 TRBJ2-7
ASSLETRSSTDTQY TRBV5-1 14 TRBJ2-3
ASSFPWLDDYNEQF TRBV7-9 14 TRBJ2-1
ASSSASGSSYNEQF TRBV7-3 14 TRBJ2-1
ASSLRAVAF TRBV7-2 9 TRBJ1-1
ASSENPGQGSPLH TRBV2 13 TRBJ1-6
ASSGGSGGEQF TRBV2 11 TRBJ2-1